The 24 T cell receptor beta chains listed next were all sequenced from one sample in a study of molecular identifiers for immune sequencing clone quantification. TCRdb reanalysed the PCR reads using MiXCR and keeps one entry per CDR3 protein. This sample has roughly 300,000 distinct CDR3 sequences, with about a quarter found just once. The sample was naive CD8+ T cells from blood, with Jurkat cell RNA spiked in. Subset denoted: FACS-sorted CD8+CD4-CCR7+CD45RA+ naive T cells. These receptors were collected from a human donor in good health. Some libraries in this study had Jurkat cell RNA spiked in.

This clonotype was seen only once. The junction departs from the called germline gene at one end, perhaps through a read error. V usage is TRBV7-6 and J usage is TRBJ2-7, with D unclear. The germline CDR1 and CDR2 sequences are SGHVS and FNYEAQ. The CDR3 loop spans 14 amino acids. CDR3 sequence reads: CASSPDIVSYGQYF. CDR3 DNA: TGTGCCAGCAGCCCAGACATCGTCTCCTACGGGCAGTACTTC. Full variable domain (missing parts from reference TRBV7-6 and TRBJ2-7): GAGVSQSPRYKVTKRGQDVALRCDPISGHVSLYWYRQALGQGPEFLTYFNYEAQQDKSGLPNDRFSAERPEGSISTLTIQRTEQRDSAMYRCASSPDIVSYGQYFGPGTRLTVT.

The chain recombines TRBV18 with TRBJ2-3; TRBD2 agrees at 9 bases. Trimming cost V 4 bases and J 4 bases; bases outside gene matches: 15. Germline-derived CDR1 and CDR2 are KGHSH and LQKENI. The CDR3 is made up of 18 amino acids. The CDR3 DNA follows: TGTGCCAGCTCACTTCCCCCTCGGACTAGCGTATCCTCAGATACGCAGTATTTT. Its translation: CASSLPPRTSVSSDTQYF.

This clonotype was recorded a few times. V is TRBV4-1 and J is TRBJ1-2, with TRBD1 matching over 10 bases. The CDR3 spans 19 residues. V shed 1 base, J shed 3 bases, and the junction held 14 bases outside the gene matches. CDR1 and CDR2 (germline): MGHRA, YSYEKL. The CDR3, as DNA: TGCGCCAGCAGCCAAGTCATGGGCCAAAGGACAGGGGGAGACTATGGCTACACCTTC. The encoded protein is CASSQVMGQRTGGDYGYTF.

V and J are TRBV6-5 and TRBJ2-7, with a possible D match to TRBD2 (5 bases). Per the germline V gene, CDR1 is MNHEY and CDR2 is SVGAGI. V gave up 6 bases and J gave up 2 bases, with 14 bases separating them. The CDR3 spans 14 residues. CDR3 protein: CASRPGSLPYEQYF. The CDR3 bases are TGTGCCAGCAGACCGGGGAGCCTACCCTACGAGCAGTACTTC.

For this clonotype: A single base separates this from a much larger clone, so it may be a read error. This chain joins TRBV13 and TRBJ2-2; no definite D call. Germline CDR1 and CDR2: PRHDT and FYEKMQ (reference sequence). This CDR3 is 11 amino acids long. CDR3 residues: CACSFLGELFF. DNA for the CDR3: TGTGCCTGCAGCTTCCTCGGGGAGCTGTTTTTT.

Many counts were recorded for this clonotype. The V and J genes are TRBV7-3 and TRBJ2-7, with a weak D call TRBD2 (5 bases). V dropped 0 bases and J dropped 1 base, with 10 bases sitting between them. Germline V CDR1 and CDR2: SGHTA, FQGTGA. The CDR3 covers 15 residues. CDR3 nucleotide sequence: TGTGCCAGCAGCTTAACGCGGGCAGCTTCCTACGAGCAGTACTTC. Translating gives CASSLTRAASYEQYF.

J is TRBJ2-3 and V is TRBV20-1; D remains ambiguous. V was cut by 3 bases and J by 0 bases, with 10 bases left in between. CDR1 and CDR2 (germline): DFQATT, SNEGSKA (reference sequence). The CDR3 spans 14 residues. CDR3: CSASLEFSTDTQYF. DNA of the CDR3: TGCAGTGCTAGTTTGGAGTTTAGCACAGATACGCAGTATTTT.

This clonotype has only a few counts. In nucleotides, the CDR3 is TGTGCCAGCAGGCCGGGACTAGCGACCACAGATACGCAGTATTTT. Translation gives CASRPGLATTDTQYF. The chain joins TRBV2 to TRBJ2-3; TRBD2 matches at 10 bases. The CDR3 is made up of 15 amino acids. Germline lookup yields CDR1 SNHLY and CDR2 FYNNEI. The J segment lost 2 bases and the V segment lost 6 bases, leaving 5 bases of the junction unmatched.

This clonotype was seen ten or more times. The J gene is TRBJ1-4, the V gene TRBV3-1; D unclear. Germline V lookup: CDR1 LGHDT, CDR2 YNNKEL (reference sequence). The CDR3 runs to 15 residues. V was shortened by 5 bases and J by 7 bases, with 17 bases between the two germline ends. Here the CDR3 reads CASSTRRTSSEKLFF. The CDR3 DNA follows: TGTGCCAGCAGCACCCGACGAACAAGCAGTGAAAAACTGTTTTTT. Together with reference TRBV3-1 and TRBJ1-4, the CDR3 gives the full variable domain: DTAVSQTPKYLVTQMGNDKSIKCEQNLGHDTMYWYKQDSKKFLKIMFSYNNKELIINETVPNRFSPKSPDKAHLNLHINSLELGDSAVYFCASSTRRTSSEKLFFGSGTQLSVL.

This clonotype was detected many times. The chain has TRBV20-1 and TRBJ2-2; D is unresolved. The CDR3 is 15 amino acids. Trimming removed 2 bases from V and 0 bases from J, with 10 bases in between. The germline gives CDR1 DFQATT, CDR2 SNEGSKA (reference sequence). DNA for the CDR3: TGCAGTGCTAGACAGCTAACTTCGAACACCGGGGAGCTGTTTTTT. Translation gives CSARQLTSNTGELFF.

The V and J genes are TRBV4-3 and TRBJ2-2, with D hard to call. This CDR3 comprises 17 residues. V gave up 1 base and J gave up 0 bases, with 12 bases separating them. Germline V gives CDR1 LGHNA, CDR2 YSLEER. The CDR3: CASSQVHTKTNTGELFF. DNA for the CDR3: TGCGCCAGCAGCCAAGTTCACACAAAAACGAACACCGGGGAGCTGTTTTTT.

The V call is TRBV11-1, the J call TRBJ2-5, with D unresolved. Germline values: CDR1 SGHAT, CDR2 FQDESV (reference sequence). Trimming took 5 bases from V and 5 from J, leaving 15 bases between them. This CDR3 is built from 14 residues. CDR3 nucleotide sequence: TGTGCCAGCAGCCCCCGCGACGCCGTGGAGACCCAGTACTTC. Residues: CASSPRDAVETQYF.

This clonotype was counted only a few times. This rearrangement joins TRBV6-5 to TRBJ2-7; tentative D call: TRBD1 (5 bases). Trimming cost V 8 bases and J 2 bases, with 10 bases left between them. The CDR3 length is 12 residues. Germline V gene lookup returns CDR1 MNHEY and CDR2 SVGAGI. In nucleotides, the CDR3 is TGTGCCAGCGGAATGACAGCCTACGAGCAGTACTTC. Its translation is CASGMTAYEQYF.

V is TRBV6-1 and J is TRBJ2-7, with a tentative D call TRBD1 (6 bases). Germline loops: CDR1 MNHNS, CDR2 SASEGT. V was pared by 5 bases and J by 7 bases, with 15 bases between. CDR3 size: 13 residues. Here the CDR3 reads CASSPDTTGEQYF. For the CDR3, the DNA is TGTGCCAGCAGTCCCGATACCACAGGGGAGCAGTACTTC.

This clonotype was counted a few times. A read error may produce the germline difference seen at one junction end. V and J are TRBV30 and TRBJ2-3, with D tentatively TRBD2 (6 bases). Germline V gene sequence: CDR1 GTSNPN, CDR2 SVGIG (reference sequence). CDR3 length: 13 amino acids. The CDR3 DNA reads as TGTGCCTCCACGGGAGTAGGCACAGATGCGCAGTATTTT. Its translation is CASTGVGTDAQYF. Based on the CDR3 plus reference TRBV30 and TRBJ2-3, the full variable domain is SQTIHQWPATLVQPVGSPLSLECTVEGTSNPNLYWYRQAAGRGLQLLFYSVGIGQISSEVPQNLSASRPQDRQFILSSKKLLLSDSGFYLCASTGVGTDAQYFGPGTRLTVL.

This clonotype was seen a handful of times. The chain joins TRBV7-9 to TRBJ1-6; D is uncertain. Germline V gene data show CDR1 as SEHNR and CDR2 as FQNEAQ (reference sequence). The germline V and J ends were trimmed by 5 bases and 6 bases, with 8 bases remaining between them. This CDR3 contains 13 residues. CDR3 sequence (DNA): TGTGCCAGCAGCGCCCCAACTAATTCACCCCTCCACTTT. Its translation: CASSAPTNSPLHF.

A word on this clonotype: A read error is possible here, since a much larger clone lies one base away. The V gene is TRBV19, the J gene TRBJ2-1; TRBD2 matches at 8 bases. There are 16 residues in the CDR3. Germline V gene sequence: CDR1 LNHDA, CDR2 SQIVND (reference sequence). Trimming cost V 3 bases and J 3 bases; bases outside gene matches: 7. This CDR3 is CASSIAGLVSYNEQFF. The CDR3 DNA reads TGTGCCAGTAGTATTGCGGGACTAGTGAGCTACAATGAGCAGTTCTTC.

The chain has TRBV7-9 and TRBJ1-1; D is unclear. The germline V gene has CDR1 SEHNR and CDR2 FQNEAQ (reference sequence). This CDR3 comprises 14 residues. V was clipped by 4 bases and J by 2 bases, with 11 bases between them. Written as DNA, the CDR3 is TGTGCCAGCAGCTACGGCTCAGCAAACACTGAAGCTTTCTTT. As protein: CASSYGSANTEAFF.

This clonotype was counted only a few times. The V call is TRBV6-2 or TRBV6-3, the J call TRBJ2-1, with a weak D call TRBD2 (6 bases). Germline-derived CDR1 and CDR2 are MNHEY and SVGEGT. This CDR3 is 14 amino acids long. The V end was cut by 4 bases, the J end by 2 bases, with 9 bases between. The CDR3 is CASSWGVTYNEQFF. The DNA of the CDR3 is TGTGCCAGCAGTTGGGGGGTCACCTACAATGAGCAGTTCTTC.

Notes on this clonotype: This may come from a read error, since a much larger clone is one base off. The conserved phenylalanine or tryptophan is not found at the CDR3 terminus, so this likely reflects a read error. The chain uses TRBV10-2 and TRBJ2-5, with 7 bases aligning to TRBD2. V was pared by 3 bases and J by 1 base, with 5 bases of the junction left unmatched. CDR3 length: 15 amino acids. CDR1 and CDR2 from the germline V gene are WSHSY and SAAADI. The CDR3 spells CASSELGLGQETQYL. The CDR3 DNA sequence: TGCGCCAGCAGTGAACTTGGACTAGGCCAAGAGACCCAGTACCTC.

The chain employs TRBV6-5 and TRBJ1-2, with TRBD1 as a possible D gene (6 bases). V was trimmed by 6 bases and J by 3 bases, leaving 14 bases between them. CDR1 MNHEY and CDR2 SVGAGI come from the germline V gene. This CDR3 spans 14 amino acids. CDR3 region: CASRQQGLDYGYTF. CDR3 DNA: TGTGCCAGCAGGCAACAGGGTTTGGACTATGGCTACACCTTC.

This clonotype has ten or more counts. The CDR3 loop reads CASPWGPGTGELFF. CDR3 DNA sequence: TGTGCCAGCCCCTGGGGGCCGGGGACCGGGGAGCTGTTTTTT. This sequence joins TRBV7-2 and TRBJ2-2, with a weak D call TRBD1 (6 bases). Trimming removed 8 bases from V and 5 bases from J, with 15 bases in between. Looked up from germline, CDR1 is SGHTA and CDR2 is FQGNSA. The CDR3 loop spans 14 amino acids.

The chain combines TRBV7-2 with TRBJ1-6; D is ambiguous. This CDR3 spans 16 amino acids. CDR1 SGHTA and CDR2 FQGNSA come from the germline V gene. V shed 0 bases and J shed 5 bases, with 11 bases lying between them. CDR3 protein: CASSLAGGADNSPLHF. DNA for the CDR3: TGTGCCAGCAGCTTAGCGGGCGGCGCCGATAATTCACCCCTCCACTTT.

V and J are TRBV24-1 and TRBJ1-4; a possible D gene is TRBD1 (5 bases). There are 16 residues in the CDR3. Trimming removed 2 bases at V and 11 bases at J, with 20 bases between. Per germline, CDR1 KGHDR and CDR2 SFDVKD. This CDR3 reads CATSDWIQERRSKLFF. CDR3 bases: TGTGCCACCAGTGATTGGATACAGGAAAGGCGAAGTAAACTGTTTTTT.